The 2 T cell receptor beta chains reported below all come from one sample, sequenced in a study of shared clonotypes between healthy human individuals. Sequencing used immunoSEQ multiplex PCR; TCRdb keeps in-frame clones, though not all of them. The sample lists over 1.4 million clones, roughly 96% occurring once. Material for sequencing was naive CD4+ T cells sorted from blood. Subset in this sample: CD45RA+ positively selected. These receptors came from a man aged 25 to 45 in good health.

This chain uses TRBV11-3 with TRBJ2-1; the D gene could be TRBD1 or TRBD2 (5 bases each). V lost 6 bases to trimming and J lost 3 bases, with 15 bases between them. The germline V gene has CDR1 SGHNT and CDR2 YENEEA. CDR3 length: 15 residues. CDR3 residues: CASRKDSGLYNEQFF. CDR3 nucleotides: TGTGCCAGCAGAAAGGATTCGGGGCTCTACAATGAGCAGTTCTTC.

This chain joins TRBV10-3 and TRBJ2-1; TRBD2 aligns across 10 bases. Per germline, CDR1 ENHRY and CDR2 SYGVKD. The junction had 12 bases not matched to a gene; V was cut back by 7 bases and J by 0 bases. The length of the CDR3 is 18 residues. This CDR3 reads CAIKSLAGDIFSYNEQFF. CDR3 sequence (DNA): TGTGCCATCAAGAGTCTAGCGGGGGACATTTTCTCCTACAATGAGCAGTTCTTC.